One and the same sample provided the 27 T cell receptor beta chains below, sequenced in a study of T cell responses to AZD1222 COVID-19 vaccine. TCRdb's copy holds only in-frame clones and misses some; the assay was immunoSEQ multiplex PCR. The sample shows some 140,000 clones, 75% to 90% of them seen only once. Sample: peripheral blood, taken on day 0 of AZD1222 vaccination. All receptors come from an adult in good health.

The chain combines TRBV11-1 with TRBJ2-2; 9 bases line up with TRBD1. This CDR3 region has 16 residues. The junction had 5 bases not matched to a gene; V was cut back by 5 bases and J by 1 base. CDR1 is SGHAT, CDR2 FQDESV, per germline (reference sequence). CDR3 in amino acids: CASSTGQGLNTGELFF. CDR3 DNA: TGTGCCAGCAGCACTGGACAGGGGCTGAACACCGGGGAGCTGTTTTTT.

This sequence joins TRBV30 and TRBJ1-2; no firm D call. This CDR3 spans 12 amino acids. V lost 2 bases and J 6 bases, leaving 10 bases between the germline ends. Germline V CDR1 and CDR2: GTSNPN, SVGIG (reference sequence). CDR3 loop: CAWSRQVNGYTF. The CDR3 nucleotides read TGTGCCTGGAGTCGGCAGGTGAATGGCTACACCTTC.

The sample holds one count of this clone. The gene calls are TRBV6-1 and TRBJ1-3; D uncertain. The CDR3 is made up of 14 amino acids. V was shortened by 1 base and J by 5 bases, with 9 bases between the two germline ends. Germline CDR1 and CDR2: MNHNS and SASEGT. CDR3 in amino acids: CASSEGLYRNTIYF. The DNA for the CDR3 is TGTGCCAGCAGTGAAGGGTTGTATAGAAACACCATATATTTT.

J is TRBJ2-2 and V is TRBV15, with TRBD1 as a possible D gene (6 bases). CDR1 and CDR2 from the germline V gene are LNHNV and YYDKDF (reference sequence). The CDR3 sequence is 15 residues long. The V end lost 4 bases, the J end lost 4 bases, and 13 bases lay between the germline ends. The CDR3 DNA reads as TGTGCCACCAGCACCGGGACAAAATCCACCGGGGAGCTGTTTTTT. Translated, it gives CATSTGTKSTGELFF.

Regarding this clone: At the DNA level, this CDR3 is encoded by other sequences in the same sample as well. V and J are TRBV5-1 and TRBJ2-5, with D unresolved. V lost 0 bases, J lost 5 bases, and 2 bases lay in between. CDR1 is SGHRS, CDR2 YFSETQ, per germline. The CDR3 runs to 11 residues. The CDR3 DNA sequence: TGCGCCAGCAGCTTGGAGGAGACCCAGTACTTC. It codes for CASSLEETQYF. The entire variable domain, with the rest obtained from reference TRBV5-1 and TRBJ2-5, is as follows: KAGVTQTPRYLIKTRGQQVTLSCSPISGHRSVSWYQQTPGQGLQFLFEYFSETQRNKGNFPGRFSGRQFSNSRSEMNVSTLELGDSALYLCASSLEETQYFGPGTRLLVL.

The V and J genes are TRBV27 and TRBJ1-5; no clear D. The V gene lost 2 bases and the J gene lost 7 bases, with 21 bases spanning the gap. The length of the CDR3 is 17 residues. The germline CDR1 and CDR2 sequences are MNHEY and SMNVEV (reference sequence). CDR3: CASSLLAAGPQTQPQHF. CDR3 bases: TGTGCCAGCAGTTTACTGGCTGCTGGGCCGCAGACCCAGCCCCAGCATTTT.

The chain joins TRBV19 to TRBJ2-3; D possibly matches TRBD1 or TRBD2 (5 bases each). Germline CDR1 and CDR2: LNHDA and SQIVND (reference sequence). This CDR3 has 14 residues. The V end was cut by 5 bases, the J end by 6 bases, with 15 bases between. In DNA, the CDR3 is TGTGCCAGTAGTGGGACCGGGGCAGGGGATACGCAGTATTTT. Translated, it gives CASSGTGAGDTQYF.

This chain uses TRBV6-4 with TRBJ1-4; D gene unclear. The CDR3 runs 15 residues. Per the germline V gene, CDR1 is MRHNA and CDR2 is SNTAGT. Trimming took 1 base from V and 3 from J, leaving 9 bases between them. The CDR3 bases are TGTGCCAGCAGTGACTTCGGGCAGGCTAATGAAAAACTGTTTTTT. Translated, it gives CASSDFGQANEKLFF.

The J gene is TRBJ1-2, the V gene TRBV24-1, with TRBD1 identical over 10 bases. The CDR3 is 16 residues long. The germline V gene has CDR1 KGHDR and CDR2 SFDVKD. The trim removed 4 bases at V and 4 bases at J, leaving 8 bases unmatched. As DNA, the CDR3 is TGTGCCACCAGTGACCGGACAGGGGGGGGATTCTATGGCTACACCTTC. It specifies CATSDRTGGGFYGYTF.

This clone was seen just once. V gene TRBV15 combines with J gene TRBJ2-3; D could derive from TRBD1 or TRBD2 (5 bases each). The CDR3 is 15 amino acids. V was trimmed by 8 bases and J by 1 base, leaving 16 bases between them. Germline lookup yields CDR1 LNHNV and CDR2 YYDKDF (reference sequence). The CDR3 sequence is CATAFRGARTDTQYF. Written as DNA, the CDR3 is TGTGCCACCGCATTTCGAGGGGCCCGCACAGATACGCAGTATTTT.

V and J are TRBV11-3 and TRBJ2-3, with D perhaps TRBD1 (5 bases). Germline V CDR1 and CDR2: SGHNT, YENEEA. V was clipped by 1 base and J by 2 bases, with 10 bases between them. This CDR3 has 15 residues. As DNA, the CDR3 is TGTGCCAGCAGCTTAGGGTACAGGCCCACAGATACGCAGTATTTT. Protein product: CASSLGYRPTDTQYF.

V is TRBV4-1 and J is TRBJ1-1; tentative D call: TRBD1 (5 bases). The CDR3 consists of 14 residues. Trimming removed 0 bases at V and 4 bases at J, with 9 bases between. The V gene's germline CDR1 is MGHRA and CDR2 YSYEKL. The CDR3 spells CASSQEEGATEAFF. In DNA form, the CDR3 reads TGCGCCAGCAGCCAAGAAGAAGGGGCCACTGAAGCTTTCTTT.

The chain couples TRBV29-1 to TRBJ2-4; D not certain. The germline gives CDR1 SQVTM, CDR2 ANQGSEA. V was pared by 4 bases and J by 6 bases, with 4 bases between. The CDR3 consists of 10 residues. CDR3 bases: TGCAGCGTTGTGAGAAACATTCAGTACTTC. Amino acid sequence: CSVVRNIQYF.

The genes are TRBV3-1 (or the pseudogene TRBV3-2) and TRBJ1-1, with 9 bases matching TRBD1. Trimming removed 6 bases from V and 5 bases from J; junction bases left unmatched: 4. This CDR3 comprises 13 residues. The V gene's germline CDR1 is LGHDT and CDR2 YNNKEL (reference sequence). CDR3 loop: CASSYRGHTEAFF. The DNA for the CDR3 is TGTGCCAGCAGTTACAGGGGGCATACTGAAGCTTTCTTT.

In its sample, this clone was seen once. This chain links TRBV24-1 with TRBJ1-5; D is undetermined. Germline CDR1 and CDR2: KGHDR and SFDVKD. The CDR3 loop spans 12 amino acids. CDR3 sequence: CASADSNQPQHF. CDR3 nucleotides: TGTGCGTCCGCCGATAGCAATCAGCCCCAGCATTTT.

The J gene is TRBJ1-2, the V gene TRBV12-3 or TRBV12-4; unclear D gene. Trimming stripped 3 bases from V and 8 bases from J, with 13 bases between. The CDR3 consists of 13 residues. The CDR3 sequence is CASSFIGRQGYTF. CDR3 nucleotide sequence: TGTGCCAGCAGTTTCATCGGCAGGCAAGGCTACACCTTC.

The J gene is TRBJ1-1, the V gene TRBV14; D gene ambiguous. Germline V gives CDR1 SGHDN, CDR2 FVKESK. The germline V and J ends were trimmed by 5 bases and 0 bases, with 10 bases remaining between them. This CDR3 has 14 residues. CDR3 in amino acids: CASSIGRMNTEAFF. The CDR3, as DNA: TGTGCCAGCAGCATAGGGAGGATGAACACTGAAGCTTTCTTT.

This clone has just one count. The rearrangement joins TRBV7-9 to TRBJ1-1, with no clear D. Germline loops: CDR1 SEHNR, CDR2 FQNEAQ (reference sequence). With 6 bases removed from V and 3 bases from J, the gap between germline ends came to 20 bases. The CDR3 runs 16 residues. CDR3 sequence (DNA): TGTGCCAGCAGTATTAGGTTCTTTTCCCAGGACACTGAAGCTTTCTTT. Translated: CASSIRFFSQDTEAFF.

The V gene is TRBV21-1, the J gene TRBJ1-6. TRBV21-1 is a pseudogene locus. CDR3 size: 15 residues. The CDR3 DNA sequence: TGTGCCAGCAGCAATTCGATAAGGGTTAATTCACCCCTCCACTTT. This sequence encodes CASSNSIRVNSPLHF.

The count of this clone is one. The genes are TRBV18 and TRBJ1-1, with a possible D match to TRBD1 (6 bases). The ends were cut back, 3 bases at V and 7 bases at J, with 12 bases in the middle. This CDR3 has 13 amino acids. CDR1 KGHSH and CDR2 LQKENI come from the germline V gene. The CDR3 sequence is CASSPNSDSEAFF. CDR3 coding DNA: TGTGCCAGCTCACCCAATTCGGACAGTGAAGCTTTCTTT.

The chain has TRBV7-8 and TRBJ1-4, with TRBD1 matching over 10 bases. The V and J ends lost 2 bases and 8 bases, in that order; junction bases with no gene match: 2. Germline V gene sequence: CDR1 SGHVS, CDR2 FQNEAQ. The CDR3 runs 14 residues. CDR3 loop: CASSLRTGGEKLFF. For the CDR3, the DNA is TGTGCCAGCAGCTTAAGGACAGGGGGGGAAAAACTGTTTTTT.

CDR3 region: CASSYSGPEGREQYF. The CDR3 bases are TGTGCCAGCAGTTATAGCGGTCCCGAGGGGCGCGAGCAGTACTTC. The chain carries TRBV6-5 and TRBJ2-7, with a weak D call TRBD2 (6 bases). Trimming left V 3 bases short and J 6 bases short, with 18 bases between. Germline values: CDR1 MNHEY, CDR2 SVGAGI. There are 15 residues in the CDR3.

This chain joins TRBV5-1 and TRBJ2-7; D possibly corresponds to TRBD1 (6 bases). This CDR3 has 14 amino acids. From germline, CDR1 is SGHRS and CDR2 YFSETQ. V was clipped by 0 bases and J by 3 bases, with 10 bases between them. Here the CDR3 reads CASSLAGDIYEQYF. CDR3 nucleotides: TGCGCCAGCAGCTTGGCAGGGGATATCTACGAGCAGTACTTC.

This clone was counted a single time. The chain uses TRBV5-1 and TRBJ2-6, with 7 bases matching TRBD1. The CDR3 covers 15 residues. V lost 4 bases, J lost 2 bases, and 3 bases stayed unmatched. CDR1 and CDR2 from the germline V gene are SGHRS and YFSETQ. The CDR3 protein is CASSQTGAGANVLTF. The CDR3 DNA follows: TGCGCCAGCAGCCAAACAGGGGCTGGGGCCAACGTCCTGACTTTC.

This chain joins TRBV6-5 and TRBJ2-7; weak D call: TRBD1 (6 bases). The CDR3 is 16 residues long. Between the trimmed V and J ends, which lost 0 bases and 4 bases, there was a span of 16 bases. Germline loops: CDR1 MNHEY, CDR2 SVGAGI. The CDR3 DNA reads as TGTGCCAGCAGTTACTCCAGGGGTGGGTTAGGGTACGAGCAGTACTTC. Protein product: CASSYSRGGLGYEQYF.

This rearrangement joins TRBV4-1 to TRBJ1-6; 8 nucleotides match TRBD1. V lost 3 bases and J lost 5; bases outside the gene matches: 3. The CDR3 is 15 residues long. Germline V gene sequence: CDR1 MGHRA, CDR2 YSYEKL. In nucleotides, the CDR3 is TGCGCCAGCAGCCATGCGGGACAGGATAATTCACCCCTCCACTTT. This encodes CASSHAGQDNSPLHF.

The rearrangement uses TRBV30 and TRBJ2-7, with TRBD1 matching 8 bases. V was clipped by 8 bases and J by 2 bases; unmatched bases: 17. The germline V gene encodes CDR1 GTSNPN and CDR2 SVGIG (reference sequence). The CDR3 consists of 16 residues. CDR3 in amino acids: CAIEGQGLEGTYEQYF. In DNA, the CDR3 is TGTGCCATAGAAGGACAGGGTTTGGAAGGTACCTACGAGCAGTACTTC.